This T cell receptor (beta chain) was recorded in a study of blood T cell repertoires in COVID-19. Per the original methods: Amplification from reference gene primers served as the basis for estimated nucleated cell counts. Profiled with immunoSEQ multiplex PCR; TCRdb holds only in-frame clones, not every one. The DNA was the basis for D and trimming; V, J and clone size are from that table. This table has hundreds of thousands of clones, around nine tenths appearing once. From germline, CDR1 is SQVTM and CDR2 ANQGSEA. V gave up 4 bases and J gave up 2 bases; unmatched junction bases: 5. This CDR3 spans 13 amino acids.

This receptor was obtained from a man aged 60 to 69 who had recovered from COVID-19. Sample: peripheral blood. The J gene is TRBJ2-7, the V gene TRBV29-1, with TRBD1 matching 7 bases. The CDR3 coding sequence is TGCAGCGTTGTGAAGACAGGGCCCTACGAGCAGTACTTC. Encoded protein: CSVVKTGPYEQYF.